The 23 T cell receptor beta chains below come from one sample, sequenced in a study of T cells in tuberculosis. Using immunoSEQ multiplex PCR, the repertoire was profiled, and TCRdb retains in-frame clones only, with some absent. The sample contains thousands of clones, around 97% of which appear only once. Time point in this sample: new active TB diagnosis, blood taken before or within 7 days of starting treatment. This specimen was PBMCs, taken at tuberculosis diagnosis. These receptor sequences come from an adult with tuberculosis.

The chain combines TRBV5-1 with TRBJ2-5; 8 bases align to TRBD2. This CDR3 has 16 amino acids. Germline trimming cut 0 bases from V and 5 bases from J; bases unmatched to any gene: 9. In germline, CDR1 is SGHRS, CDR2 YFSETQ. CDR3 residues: CASSLDGGAGVETQYF. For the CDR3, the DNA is TGCGCCAGCAGCTTGGACGGTGGAGCGGGAGTGGAGACCCAGTACTTC.

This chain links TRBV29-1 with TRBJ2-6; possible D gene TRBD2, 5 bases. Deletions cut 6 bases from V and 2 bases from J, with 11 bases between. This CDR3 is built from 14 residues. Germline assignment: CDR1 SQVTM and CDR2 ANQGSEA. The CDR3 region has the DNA TGCAGCGTAAACGGGGAGACTGGGGCCAACGTCCTGACTTTC. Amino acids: CSVNGETGANVLTF.

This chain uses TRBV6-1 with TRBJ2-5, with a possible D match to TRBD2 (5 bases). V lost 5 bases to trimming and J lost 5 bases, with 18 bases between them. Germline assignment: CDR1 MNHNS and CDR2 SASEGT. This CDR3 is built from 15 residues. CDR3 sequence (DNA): TGTGCCAGCAGTCCCCGGGATTCCCCATGGGAGACCCAGTACTTC. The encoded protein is CASSPRDSPWETQYF.

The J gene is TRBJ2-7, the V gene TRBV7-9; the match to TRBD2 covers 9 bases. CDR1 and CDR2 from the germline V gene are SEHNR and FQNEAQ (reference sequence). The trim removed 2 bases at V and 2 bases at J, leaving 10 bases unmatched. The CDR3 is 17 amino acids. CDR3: CASSLFLEREVPYEQYF. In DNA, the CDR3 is TGTGCCAGCAGCTTATTTCTGGAGCGGGAGGTTCCCTACGAGCAGTACTTC.

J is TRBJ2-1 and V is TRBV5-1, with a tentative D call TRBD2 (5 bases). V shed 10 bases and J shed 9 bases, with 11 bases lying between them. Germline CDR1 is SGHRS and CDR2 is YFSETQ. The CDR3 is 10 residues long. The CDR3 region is CAWSGPEQFF. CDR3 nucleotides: TGCGCCTGGAGCGGTCCTGAGCAGTTCTTC.

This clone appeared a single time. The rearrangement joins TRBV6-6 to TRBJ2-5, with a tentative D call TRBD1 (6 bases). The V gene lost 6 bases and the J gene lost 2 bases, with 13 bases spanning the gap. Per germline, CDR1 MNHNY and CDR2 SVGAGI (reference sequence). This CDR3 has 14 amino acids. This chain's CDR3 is CASRTGTFQETQYF. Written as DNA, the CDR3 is TGTGCCAGCAGAACAGGGACATTTCAAGAGACCCAGTACTTC.

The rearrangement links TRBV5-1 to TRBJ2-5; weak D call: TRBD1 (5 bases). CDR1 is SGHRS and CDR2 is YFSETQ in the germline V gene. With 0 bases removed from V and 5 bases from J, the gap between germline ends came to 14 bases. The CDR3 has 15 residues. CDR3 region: CASSLGGQGQETQYF. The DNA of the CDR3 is TGCGCCAGCAGCTTGGGGGGCCAGGGCCAGGAGACCCAGTACTTC.

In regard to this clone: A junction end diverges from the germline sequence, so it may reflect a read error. The CDR3 here is CASSLDGNRAGANVLTF. The CDR3 DNA reads TGTGCCAGCAGCCTAGATGGGAACAGGGCTGGGGCCAACGTCCTGACTTTC. The V gene is TRBV11-3, the J gene TRBJ2-6; tentatively, D is TRBD1 (6 bases). Germline assignment: CDR1 SGHNT and CDR2 YENEEA. The CDR3 runs 17 residues.

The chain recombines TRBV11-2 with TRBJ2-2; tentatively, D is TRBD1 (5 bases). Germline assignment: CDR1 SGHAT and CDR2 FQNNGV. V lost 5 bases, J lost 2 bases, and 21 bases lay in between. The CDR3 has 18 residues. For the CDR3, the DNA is TGTGCCAGCAGCCGTCCAGGGCACCCCCTGTTAAACACCGGGGAGCTGTTTTTT. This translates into CASSRPGHPLLNTGELFF.

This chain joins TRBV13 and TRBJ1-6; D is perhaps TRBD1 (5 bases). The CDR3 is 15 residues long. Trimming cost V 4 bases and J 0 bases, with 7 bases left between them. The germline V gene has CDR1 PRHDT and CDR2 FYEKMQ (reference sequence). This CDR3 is CASSSGSSYNSPLHF. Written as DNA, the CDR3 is TGTGCCAGCAGCTCAGGGAGCTCCTATAATTCACCCCTCCACTTT. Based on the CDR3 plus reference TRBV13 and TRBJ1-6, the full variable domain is AAGVIQSPRHLIKEKRETATLKCYPIPRHDTVYWYQQGPGQDPQFLISFYEKMQSDKGSIPDRFSAQQFSDYHSELNMSSLELGDSALYFCASSSGSSYNSPLHFGNGTRLTVT.

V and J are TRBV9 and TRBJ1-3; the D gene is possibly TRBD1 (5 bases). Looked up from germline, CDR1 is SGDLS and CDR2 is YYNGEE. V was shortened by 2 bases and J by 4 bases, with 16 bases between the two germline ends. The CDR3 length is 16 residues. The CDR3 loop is CASSVSFQGEGNTIYF. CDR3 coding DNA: TGTGCCAGCAGCGTTTCTTTTCAGGGTGAAGGAAACACCATATATTTT.

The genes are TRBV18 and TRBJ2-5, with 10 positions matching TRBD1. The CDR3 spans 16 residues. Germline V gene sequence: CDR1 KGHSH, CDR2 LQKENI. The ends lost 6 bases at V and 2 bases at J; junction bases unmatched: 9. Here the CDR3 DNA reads TGTGCCAGCTCCCAGACAGGGGGCGGAGGGCAAGAGACCCAGTACTTC. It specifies CASSQTGGGGQETQYF.

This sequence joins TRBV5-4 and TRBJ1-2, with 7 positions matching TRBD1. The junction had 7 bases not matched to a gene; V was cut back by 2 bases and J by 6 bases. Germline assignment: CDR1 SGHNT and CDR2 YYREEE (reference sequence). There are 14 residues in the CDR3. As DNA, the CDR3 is TGTGCCAGCAGCTTTCTTGCGCAGGGGGATGGCTACACCTTC. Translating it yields CASSFLAQGDGYTF.

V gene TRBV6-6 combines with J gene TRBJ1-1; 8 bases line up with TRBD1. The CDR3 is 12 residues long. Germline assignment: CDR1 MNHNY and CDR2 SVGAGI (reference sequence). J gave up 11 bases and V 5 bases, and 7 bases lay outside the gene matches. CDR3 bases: TGTGCCAGCAGTACAGGGGGAGATCGGGCTTTCTTT. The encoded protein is CASSTGGDRAFF.

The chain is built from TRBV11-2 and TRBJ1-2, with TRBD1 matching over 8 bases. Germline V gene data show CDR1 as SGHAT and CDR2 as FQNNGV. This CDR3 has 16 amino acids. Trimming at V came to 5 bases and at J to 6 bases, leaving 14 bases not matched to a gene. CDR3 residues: CASSRDRMGMRDGYTF. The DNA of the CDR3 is TGTGCCAGCAGCCGGGACAGGATGGGGATGAGAGATGGCTACACCTTC.

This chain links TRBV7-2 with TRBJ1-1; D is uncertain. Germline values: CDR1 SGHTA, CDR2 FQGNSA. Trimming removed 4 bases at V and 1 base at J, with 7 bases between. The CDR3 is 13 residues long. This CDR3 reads CASSYTRNTEAFF. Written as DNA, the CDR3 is TGTGCCAGCAGCTACACCCGGAACACTGAAGCTTTCTTT.

The CDR3 loop is CASSLVAGEGTDTQYF. Written as DNA, the CDR3 is TGCGCCAGCAGCTTGGTAGCGGGAGAAGGCACAGATACGCAGTATTTT. The chain carries TRBV5-1 and TRBJ2-3, with 9 positions matching TRBD2. The CDR3 covers 16 residues. The germline V gene encodes CDR1 SGHRS and CDR2 YFSETQ. V lost 0 bases to trimming and J lost 1 base; unmatched junction nucleotides: 3.

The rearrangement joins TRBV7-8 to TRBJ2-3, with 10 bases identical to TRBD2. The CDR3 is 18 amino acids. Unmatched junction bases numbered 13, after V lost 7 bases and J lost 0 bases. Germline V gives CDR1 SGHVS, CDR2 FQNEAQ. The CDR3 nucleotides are TGTGCCAGCATCCCCCCCAGGCGACTAGCGGGTAGCACAGATACGCAGTATTTT. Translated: CASIPPRRLAGSTDTQYF.

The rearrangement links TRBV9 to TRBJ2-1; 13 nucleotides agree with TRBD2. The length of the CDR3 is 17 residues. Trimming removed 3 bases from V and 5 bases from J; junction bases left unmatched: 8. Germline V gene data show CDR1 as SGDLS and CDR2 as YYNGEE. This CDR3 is CASSEGLAGRFDNEQFF. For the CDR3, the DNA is TGTGCCAGCAGCGAGGGACTAGCGGGACGGTTCGACAATGAGCAGTTCTTC. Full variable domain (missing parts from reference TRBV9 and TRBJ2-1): DSGVTQTPKHLITATGQRVTLRCSPRSGDLSVYWYQQSLDQGLQFLIQYYNGEERAKGNILERFSAQQFPDLHSELNLSSLELGDSALYFCASSEGLAGRFDNEQFFGPGTRLTVL.

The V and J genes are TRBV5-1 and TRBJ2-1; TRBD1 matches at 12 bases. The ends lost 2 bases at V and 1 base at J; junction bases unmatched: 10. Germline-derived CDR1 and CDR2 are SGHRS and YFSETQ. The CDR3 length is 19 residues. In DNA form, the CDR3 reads TGCGCCAGCAGCTTTACCGGGACAGGGGGCACGGGTTCCTACAATGAGCAGTTCTTC. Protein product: CASSFTGTGGTGSYNEQFF.

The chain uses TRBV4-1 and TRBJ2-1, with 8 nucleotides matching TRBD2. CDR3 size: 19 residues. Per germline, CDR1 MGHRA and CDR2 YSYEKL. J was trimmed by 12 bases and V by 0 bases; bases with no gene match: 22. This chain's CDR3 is CASSQDGRRKRERKWGQFF. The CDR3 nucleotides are TGCGCCAGCAGCCAAGATGGACGACGTAAGCGGGAGCGAAAGTGGGGGCAGTTCTTC.

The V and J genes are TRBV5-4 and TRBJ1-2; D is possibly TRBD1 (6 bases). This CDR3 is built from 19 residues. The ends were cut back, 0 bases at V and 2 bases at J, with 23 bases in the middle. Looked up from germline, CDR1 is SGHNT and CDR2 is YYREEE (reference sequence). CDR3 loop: CASSLGGMGEDSINYGYTF. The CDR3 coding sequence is TGTGCCAGCAGCTTGGGGGGCATGGGTGAGGACAGCATAAACTATGGCTACACCTTC.

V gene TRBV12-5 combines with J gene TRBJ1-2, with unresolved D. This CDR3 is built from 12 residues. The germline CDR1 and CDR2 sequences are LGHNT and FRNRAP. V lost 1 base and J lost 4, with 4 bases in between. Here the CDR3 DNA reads TGTGCTAGTGGTTTGGGTAGCTATGGCTACACCTTC. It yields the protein CASGLGSYGYTF.